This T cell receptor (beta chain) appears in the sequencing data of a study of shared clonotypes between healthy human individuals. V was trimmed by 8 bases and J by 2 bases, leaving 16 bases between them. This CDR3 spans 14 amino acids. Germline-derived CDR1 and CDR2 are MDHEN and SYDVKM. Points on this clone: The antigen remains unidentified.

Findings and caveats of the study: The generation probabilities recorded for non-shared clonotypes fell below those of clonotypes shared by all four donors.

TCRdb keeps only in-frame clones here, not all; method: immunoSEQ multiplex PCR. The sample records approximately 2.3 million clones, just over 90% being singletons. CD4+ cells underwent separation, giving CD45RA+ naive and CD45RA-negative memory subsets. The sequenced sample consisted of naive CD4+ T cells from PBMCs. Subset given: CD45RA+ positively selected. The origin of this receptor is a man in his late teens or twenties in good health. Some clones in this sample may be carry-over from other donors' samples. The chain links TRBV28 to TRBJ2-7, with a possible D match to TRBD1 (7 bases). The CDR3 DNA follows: TGTGCCAGCCTCCGCGGGACAGCTACCTACGAGCAGTACTTC. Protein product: CASLRGTATYEQYF.